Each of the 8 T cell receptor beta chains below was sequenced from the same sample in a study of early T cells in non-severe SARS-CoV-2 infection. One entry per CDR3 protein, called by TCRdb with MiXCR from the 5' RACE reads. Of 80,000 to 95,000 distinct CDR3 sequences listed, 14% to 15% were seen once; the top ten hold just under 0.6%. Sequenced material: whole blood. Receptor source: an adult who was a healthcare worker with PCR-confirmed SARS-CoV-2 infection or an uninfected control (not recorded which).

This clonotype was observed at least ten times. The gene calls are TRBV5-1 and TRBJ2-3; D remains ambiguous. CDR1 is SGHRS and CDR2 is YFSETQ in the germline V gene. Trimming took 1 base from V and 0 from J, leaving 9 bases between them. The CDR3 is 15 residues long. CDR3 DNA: TGCGCCAGCAGCTTGACGGCTATGAGCACAGATACGCAGTATTTT. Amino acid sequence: CASSLTAMSTDTQYF.

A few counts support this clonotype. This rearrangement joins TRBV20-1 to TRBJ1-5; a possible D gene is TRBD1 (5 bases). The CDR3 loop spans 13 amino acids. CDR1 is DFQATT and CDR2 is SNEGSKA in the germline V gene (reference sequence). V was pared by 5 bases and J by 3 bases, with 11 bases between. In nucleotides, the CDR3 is TGCAGTGCTGCCGGGACGAACAATCAGCCCCAGCATTTT. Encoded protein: CSAAGTNNQPQHF.

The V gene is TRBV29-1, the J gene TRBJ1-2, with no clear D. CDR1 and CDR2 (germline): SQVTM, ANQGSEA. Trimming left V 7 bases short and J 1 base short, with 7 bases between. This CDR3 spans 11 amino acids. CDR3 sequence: CSGRVNYGYTF. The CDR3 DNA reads TGCAGCGGGCGGGTTAACTATGGCTACACCTTC.

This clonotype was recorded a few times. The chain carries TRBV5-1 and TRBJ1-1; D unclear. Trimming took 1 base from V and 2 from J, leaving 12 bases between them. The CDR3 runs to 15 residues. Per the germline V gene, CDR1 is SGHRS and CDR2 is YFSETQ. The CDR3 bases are TGCGCCAGCAGCTTGCAGGAGACGGTTAACACTGAAGCTTTCTTT. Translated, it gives CASSLQETVNTEAFF.

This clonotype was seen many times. The CDR3 loop reads CASSLRGLSYGYTF. The CDR3 nucleotides read TGTGCCAGCAGCTTACGGGGGTTAAGCTATGGCTACACCTTC. V gene TRBV7-9 combines with J gene TRBJ1-2; tentative D call: TRBD1 (5 bases). The CDR3 runs to 14 residues. V was pared by 2 bases and J by 4 bases, with 11 bases between. Germline loops: CDR1 SEHNR, CDR2 FQNEAQ (reference sequence).

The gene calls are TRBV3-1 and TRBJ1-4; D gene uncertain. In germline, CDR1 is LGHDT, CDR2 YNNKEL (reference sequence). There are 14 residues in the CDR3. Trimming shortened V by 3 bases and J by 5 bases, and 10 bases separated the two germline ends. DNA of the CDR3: TGTGCCAGCAGCCATGGGCTGAACAATGAAAAACTGTTTTTT. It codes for CASSHGLNNEKLFF.

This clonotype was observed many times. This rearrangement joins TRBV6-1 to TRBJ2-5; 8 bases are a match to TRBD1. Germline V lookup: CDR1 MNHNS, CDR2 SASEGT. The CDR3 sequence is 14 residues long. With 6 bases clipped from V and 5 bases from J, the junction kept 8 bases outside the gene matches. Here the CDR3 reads CASRNRQGMETQYF. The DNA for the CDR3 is TGTGCCAGCAGGAACCGACAGGGGATGGAGACCCAGTACTTC.

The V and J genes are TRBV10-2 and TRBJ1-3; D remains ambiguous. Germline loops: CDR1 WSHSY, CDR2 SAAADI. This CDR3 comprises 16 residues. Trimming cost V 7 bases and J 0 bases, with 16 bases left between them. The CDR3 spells CASIPDVSSSGNTIYF. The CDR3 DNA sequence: TGCGCCAGCATCCCGGACGTTAGTAGCTCTGGAAACACCATATATTTT.